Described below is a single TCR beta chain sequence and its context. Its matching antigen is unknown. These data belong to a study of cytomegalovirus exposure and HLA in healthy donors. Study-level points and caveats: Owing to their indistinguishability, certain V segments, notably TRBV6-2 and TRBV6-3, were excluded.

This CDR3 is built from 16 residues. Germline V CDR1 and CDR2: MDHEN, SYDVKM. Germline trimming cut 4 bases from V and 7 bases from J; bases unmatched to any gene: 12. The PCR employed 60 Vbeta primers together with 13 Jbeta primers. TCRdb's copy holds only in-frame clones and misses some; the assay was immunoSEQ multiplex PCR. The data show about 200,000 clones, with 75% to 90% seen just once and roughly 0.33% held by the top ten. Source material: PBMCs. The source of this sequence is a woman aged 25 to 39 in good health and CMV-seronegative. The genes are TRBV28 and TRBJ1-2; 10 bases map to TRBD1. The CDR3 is CASSSPGTGAVGGYTF. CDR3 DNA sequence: TGTGCCAGCAGTTCCCCCGGGACAGGGGCAGTAGGTGGCTACACCTTC.